This T cell receptor beta chain originates from a study of shared clonotypes between healthy human individuals. The study, taken as a whole, reports: Though the depth was large, rarefaction showed that sorted-subset sequencing was incomplete.

For this clone: Its antigen is unknown.

The CDR3 is 13 residues long. The V end was cut by 6 bases, the J end by 2 bases, with 11 bases between. Germline V gene lookup returns CDR1 MNHNY and CDR2 SVGAGI (reference sequence). Using approximately 200 ng DNA, approximately 30,000 T cell genomes, the sorted-subset replicate PCRs were run. The method was immunoSEQ multiplex PCR; TCRdb's version includes in-frame clones alone and lacks a portion of them. The repertoire includes some 2,000,000 clones, almost 96% of them detected once, and roughly 0.13% sits in the top ten. Sequences were obtained from naive CD4+ T cells sorted from blood. Subset given: CD45RA+ positively selected. V usage is TRBV6-6 and J usage is TRBJ2-7; weak D call: TRBD1 (6 bases). The receptor comes from a man younger than 30 in good health. This chain's CDR3 is CASSEGVAYEQYF. The CDR3 nucleotides are TGTGCCAGCAGCGAGGGGGTTGCCTACGAGCAGTACTTC.